A selection of T cell receptor beta chains follows, all from one sample in a study of blood T cell repertoires in COVID-19. Libraries were prepared by immunoSEQ multiplex PCR; TCRdb keeps only in-frame clonotypes and omits some of them. The data contain about 68,000 clones, roughly 85% of them singletons. The specimen sequenced was peripheral blood. All receptors derive from a woman between 50 and 59 years old with COVID-19, enrolled during active disease. Both conserved end residues are part of each CDR3. A D gene is named only where the DNA matches it firmly. Size values are once, few and many counts, or a class for expanded clones, and some rows have none.

size,J,D,V,CDR3,DNA
few,TRBJ2-2,TRBD2,TRBV4-2,CASSQDLPTSGTGELFF,TGTGCCAGCAGCCAAGATCTCCCAACTAGCGGCACCGGGGAGCTGTTTTTT
.,TRBJ2-1,TRBD2,TRBV5-5,CASSSRLAGYNEQFF,TGTGCCAGCAGCTCCCGACTAGCGGGATACAATGAGCAGTTCTTC
once,TRBJ2-2,TRBD1,TRBV7-3,CASSLQGQGTGELFF,TGTGCCAGCAGCTTACAGGGACAGGGCACCGGGGAGCTGTTTTTT
.,TRBJ1-1,.,TRBV10-3,CAISEGVQGGPFF,TGTGCCATCAGTGAAGGGGTACAGGGCGGACCTTTCTTT
.,TRBJ2-3,.,TRBV5-1,CASSLGAGTDTQYF,TGCGCCAGCAGCTTGGGAGCGGGTACAGATACGCAGTATTTT
few,TRBJ2-2,TRBD1,TRBV6-5,CASSRTGGGELFF,TGTGCCAGCAGCCGCACAGGGGGCGGGGAGCTGTTTTTT
.,TRBJ1-6,.,TRBV28,CASCIGVSSPLHF,TGTGCCAGCTGCATAGGGGTTTCTTCACCCCTCCACTTT
.,TRBJ1-5,TRBD1,TRBV10-3,CAIQSGTGDNQPQHF,TGTGCCATTCAAAGCGGGACAGGTGACAATCAGCCCCAGCATTTT
.,TRBJ2-7,.,TRBV2,CASLEEALSYEQYF,TGTGCCAGCCTCGAGGAAGCTCTCTCCTACGAGCAGTACTTC
.,TRBJ1-1,.,TRBV18,CASSPFEQDTEAFF,TGTGCCAGCTCACCATTTGAACAGGACACTGAAGCTTTCTTT
.,TRBJ1-1,TRBD1,TRBV6-4,CASISTGGPMNTEAFF,TGTGCCAGCATTTCTACAGGGGGCCCTATGAACACTGAAGCTTTCTTT
.,TRBJ2-1,.,TRBV28,CASRVKGSYNEQFF,TGTGCCAGCAGGGTTAAGGGGTCCTACAATGAGCAGTTCTTC
.,TRBJ2-7,TRBD2,TRBV4-1,CASSQAGAGGTYEQYF,TGCGCTAGCAGCCAAGCTGGGGCGGGGGGGACCTACGAGCAGTACTTC
.,TRBJ1-5,TRBD1,TRBV4-1,CASSSRQGAMAQPQHF,TGCGCCAGCAGCTCCCGACAGGGGGCTATGGCGCAGCCCCAGCATTTT
.,TRBJ1-6,TRBD1,TRBV11-2,CASSFSGQGRNSPLHF,TGTGCCAGCAGCTTCTCGGGACAGGGAAGAAATTCACCCCTCCACTTT
.,TRBJ2-7,.,TRBV7-2,CASRPDSTYEQYF,TGTGCCAGCAGACCCGACTCCACCTACGAGCAGTACTTC